One sample yielded the 8 T cell receptor beta chains listed below, sequenced in a study of T cell responses to AZD1222 COVID-19 vaccine (dated by TCRdb to about 2021). Taken with the paper, the label for time point translates to: baseline before first vaccination. The library relied on the immunoSEQ multiplex PCR assay. Not all clones reach the TCRdb copy of this immuneACCESS table, which keeps in-frame sequences only. Checked studies attribute under half of the gap to unresolved V genes and leave the rest unexplained. Recorded for this sample are about 110,000 clones; about 95% of them occurred a single time. The ten largest account for 2.2% of the sample. The starting material was peripheral blood, obtained on day 0 of AZD1222 vaccination. The receptors were gathered from an adult in good health.

The rearrangement links TRBV6-5 to TRBJ1-1; D is possibly TRBD1 (6 bases). The V and J ends lost 5 bases and 1 base respectively, with 8 bases between them. There are 13 residues in the CDR3. Germline-derived CDR1 and CDR2 are MNHEY and SVGAGI. The CDR3 DNA reads TGTGCCAGCAGTCGGGACACGAACACTGAAGCTTTCTTT. It is translated as CASSRDTNTEAFF.

The chain uses TRBV9 and TRBJ2-1, with D perhaps assigned TRBD1 or TRBD2 (5 bases each). CDR3 size: 14 residues. V dropped 4 bases and J dropped 5 bases, with 13 bases sitting between them. Germline V CDR1 and CDR2: SGDLS, YYNGEE. The CDR3 here is CASSPGTNDNEQFF. In nucleotides, the CDR3 is TGTGCCAGCAGCCCTGGGACGAATGACAATGAGCAGTTCTTC.

The genes are TRBV5-1 and TRBJ2-1, with a possible D match to TRBD2 (7 bases). Germline values: CDR1 SGHRS, CDR2 YFSETQ. The CDR3 has 15 residues. Trimming removed 4 bases from V and 8 bases from J, with 19 bases in between. In DNA form, the CDR3 reads TGCGCCAGCAGCCCCTCGGGGGGCTTCCGGGATGAGCAGTTCTTC. It encodes CASSPSGGFRDEQFF.

The chain carries TRBV5-1 and TRBJ2-1; 16 nucleotides agree with TRBD2. J was trimmed by 7 bases and V by 7 bases; bases with no gene match: 2. The germline V gene has CDR1 SGHRS and CDR2 YFSETQ. The CDR3 loop spans 14 amino acids. The CDR3: CASSGLAGGNEQFF. CDR3 DNA sequence: TGCGCCAGCTCGGGACTAGCGGGGGGGAATGAGCAGTTCTTC.

This chain joins TRBV30 and TRBJ1-6, with 7 bases fitting TRBD1. The CDR3 contains 14 residues. V dropped 4 bases and J dropped 6; count of bases not matched to a gene: 6. Germline loops: CDR1 GTSNPN, CDR2 SVGIG (reference sequence). The CDR3: CAWIVAGGNSPLHF. The DNA of the CDR3 is TGTGCCTGGATCGTGGCAGGGGGTAATTCACCCCTCCACTTT.

This rearrangement joins TRBV28 to TRBJ2-1; D is possibly TRBD1 or TRBD2 (5 bases each). Germline V lookup: CDR1 MDHEN, CDR2 SYDVKM. This CDR3 contains 15 residues. Trimming stripped 4 bases from V and 6 bases from J, with 16 bases between. The CDR3 nucleotides are TGTGCCAGCAGTTCCGGGACCACGGGATCCAATGAGCAGTTCTTC. Protein sequence: CASSSGTTGSNEQFF.

The V gene is TRBV2, the J gene TRBJ2-1, with TRBD2 as a possible D gene (5 bases). The CDR3 totals 16 residues. Trimming removed 5 bases at V and 2 bases at J, with 16 bases between. Germline V gives CDR1 SNHLY, CDR2 FYNNEI. The CDR3 spells CASSPSLAAPYNEQFF. The DNA for the CDR3 is TGTGCCAGCAGTCCTAGCCTAGCTGCGCCCTACAATGAGCAGTTCTTC.

V usage is TRBV6-5 and J usage is TRBJ2-7; D tentatively reads TRBD1 or TRBD2 (5 bases each). The CDR3 has 15 residues. Trimming took off 4 bases at V and 0 bases at J, with 13 bases between the two ends. CDR1 is MNHEY, CDR2 SVGAGI, per germline. For the CDR3, the DNA is TGTGCCAGCAGTTTGACAGTGGGACGCTCCTACGAGCAGTACTTC. Translation: CASSLTVGRSYEQYF.